Listed below are T cell receptor beta chains from one sample, sequenced in a study of T cell responses to AZD1222 COVID-19 vaccine. Sequencing used immunoSEQ multiplex PCR; TCRdb keeps in-frame clones, though not all of them. The sample lists 150,000 to 200,000 clones, more than 80% occurring once. The sequencing used peripheral blood, collected on day 0 of AZD1222 vaccination. The receptors derive from an adult in good health. The CDR3 runs from the conserved cysteine through the conserved F or W. A D gene is named only where the DNA matches it firmly. Only part of the rows carry a size: once, few, many, or a class if the clone is expanded.

>NA|TRBJ1-1|TRBV5-6|NA
TGTGCCAGCAGCTTGGCGGCAGGGGTAGACACTGAAGCTTTCTTT
CASSLAAGVDTEAFF
>NA|TRBJ1-5|TRBV2|NA
TGTGCCAGCAGTATGGGGGATGGGAGCAATCAGCCCCAGCATTTT
CASSMGDGSNQPQHF
>NA|TRBJ1-1|TRBV6-5|TRBD1
TGTGCCAGCAGTTACGACAGGGTCACTGAAGCTTTCTTT
CASSYDRVTEAFF
>NA|TRBJ1-1|TRBV5-5|NA
TGTGCCAGCAGCTTGGTAGTGGGAACGACGAACAGTGAAGCTTTCTTT
CASSLVVGTTNSEAFF
>NA|TRBJ1-2|TRBV7-9|TRBD1
TGTGCCAGCAGCTTCTCAATTACGAGGACAGGGGAAGGCTATGGCTACACCTTC
CASSFSITRTGEGYGYTF
>NA|TRBJ1-4|TRBV15|NA
TGTGCCACCAGAGCCAGGGACACGTCAACTAATGAAAAACTGTTTTTT
CATRARDTSTNEKLFF
>NA|TRBJ1-5|TRBV12-5|NA
TGTGCTAGTGGTTTGGGGGAGCGGGGCAGTCGTCAGCCCCAGCATTTT
CASGLGERGSRQPQHF
>once|TRBJ2-1|TRBV7-6|TRBD2
TGTGCCAGCAGAGTTAGCGGGACCTACAATGAGCAGTTCTTC
CASRVSGTYNEQFF
>NA|TRBJ2-4|TRBV5-1|TRBD2
TGCGCCAGCAGCTTGACGGCGGGAGGAGCCAAAAACATTCAGTACTTC
CASSLTAGGAKNIQYF
>once|TRBJ1-3|TRBV3-1/TRBV3-2|NA
TGTGCCAGCAGCCGAGTACAGAGCTCTGGAAACACCATATATTTT
CASSRVQSSGNTIYF
>NA|TRBJ1-2|TRBV5-1|NA
TGCGCCAGCAGCTTGGCGTCAGAACTACTCTATGGCTACACCTTC
CASSLASELLYGYTF
>NA|TRBJ2-2|TRBV5-6|NA
TGTGCCAGCAGCTTGCTACCCGGGGAGCTGTTTTTT
CASSLLPGELFF